The 3 T cell receptor beta chains given below trace back to one sample, sequenced in a study of blood T cell repertoires in COVID-19. Generated by immunoSEQ multiplex PCR, the TCRdb table keeps only in-frame clones and is missing some. The table has roughly 59,000 clones, about four fifths seen once. The sequenced sample consisted of peripheral blood. These receptors all stem from a human donor in a cohort sampled during active COVID-19.

The count of this clone is one. The V call is TRBV14, the J call TRBJ2-3; D call uncertain. The germline V and J ends were trimmed by 1 base and 8 bases, with 4 bases remaining between them. In germline, CDR1 is SGHDN, CDR2 FVKESK. The CDR3 is 11 amino acids. This chain's CDR3 is CASSQAGTQYF. The CDR3 nucleotides read TGTGCCAGCAGCCAAGCGGGTACGCAGTATTTT.

The chain is built from TRBV14 and TRBJ2-3; unclear D gene. With 9 bases removed from V and 4 bases from J, the gap between germline ends came to 17 bases. The CDR3 covers 14 residues. Germline values: CDR1 SGHDN, CDR2 FVKESK. The CDR3 protein is CASSFTVGPDTQYF. The CDR3 bases are TGTGCCAGTTCCTTCACAGTCGGCCCAGATACGCAGTATTTT.

The chain joins TRBV18 to TRBJ2-1, with TRBD1 matching over 10 bases. The ends lost 6 bases at V and 7 bases at J; junction bases unmatched: 9. Germline-derived CDR1 and CDR2 are KGHSH and LQKENI. The CDR3 contains 15 residues. CDR3 nucleotides: TGTGCCAGCTCTCTCCGACAGGGGGCCGGGAATGAGCAGTTCTTC. Encoded protein: CASSLRQGAGNEQFF.